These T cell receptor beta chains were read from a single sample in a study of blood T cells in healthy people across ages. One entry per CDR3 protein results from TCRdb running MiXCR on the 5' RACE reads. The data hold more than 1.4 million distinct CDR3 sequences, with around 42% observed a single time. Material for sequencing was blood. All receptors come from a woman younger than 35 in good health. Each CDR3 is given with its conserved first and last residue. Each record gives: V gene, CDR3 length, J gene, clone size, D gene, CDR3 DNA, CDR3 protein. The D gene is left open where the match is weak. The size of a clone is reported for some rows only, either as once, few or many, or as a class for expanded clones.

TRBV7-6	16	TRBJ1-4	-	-	TGTGCCAGCAGCTTAAACGCGCAGGGCTTTACTGAAAAACTGTTTTTT	CASSLNAQGFTEKLFF
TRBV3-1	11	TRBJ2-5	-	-	TGTGCCAGCAGCCGGCACAGTACCCAGTACTTC	CASSRHSTQYF
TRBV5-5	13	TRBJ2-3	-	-	TGTGCCAGCAGCTTGAACAGACCAGATACGCAGTATTTT	CASSLNRPDTQYF
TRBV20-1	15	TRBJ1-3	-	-	TGCAGTGCGACCGGAGTTCTCAGCTCTGGAAACACCATATATTTT	CSATGVLSSGNTIYF
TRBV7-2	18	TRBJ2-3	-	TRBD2	TGTGCCAGCAGCTTAGAGGGACTAGCGGGAGGGCCCACCAGTGCGCAGTATTTT	CASSLEGLAGGPTSAQYF
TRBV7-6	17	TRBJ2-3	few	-	TGTGCCAGCAGCTTAGATGGATTGGGTGGGGACGCAGATACGCAGTATTTT	CASSLDGLGGDADTQYF
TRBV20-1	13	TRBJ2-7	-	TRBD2	TGCAGTGCTCCCCGAGGCGGGGGGAACGAGCAGTACTTC	CSAPRGGGNEQYF
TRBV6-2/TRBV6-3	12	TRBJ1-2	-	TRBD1	TGTGCCAGCAGAACAGGGGGCAGTGGCTACACCTTC	CASRTGGSGYTF
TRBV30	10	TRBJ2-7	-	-	TGTACCTGGGGGGAGGACGAGCAGTACTTC	CTWGEDEQYF
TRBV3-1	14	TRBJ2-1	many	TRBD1	TGTGCCAGCAGCCAAGGGACAGGGAACAATGAGCAGTTCTTC	CASSQGTGNNEQFF
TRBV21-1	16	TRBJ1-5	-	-	TGTGCCAGCAGCCAAAGGGGCCTCGGGGGACGACAGCCCCAGCATTTT	CASSQRGLGGRQPQHF
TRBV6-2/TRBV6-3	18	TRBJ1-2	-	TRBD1	TGTGCCAGCAGGAAGGCCACGACAGGGTCCAGCCCTTTATATGGCTACACCTTC	CASRKATTGSSPLYGYTF
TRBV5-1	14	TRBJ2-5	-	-	TGCGCCAGCAGTGTAAGCGGAGCTTACAATGAGCAGTACTTC	CASSVSGAYNEQYF
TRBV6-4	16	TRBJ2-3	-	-	TGTGCCAGCAGTGAGGGACCGGGAATGAACACAGATACGCAGTATTTT	CASSEGPGMNTDTQYF
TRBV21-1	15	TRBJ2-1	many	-	TGTGCCAGCAGCAATAGGAGCGGGGTGGTCGATGAGCAGTTCTTC	CASSNRSGVVDEQFF
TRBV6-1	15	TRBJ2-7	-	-	TGTGCCAGCAGTGAAGGCTGGGCAGGGACCTACGAGCAGTACTTC	CASSEGWAGTYEQYF
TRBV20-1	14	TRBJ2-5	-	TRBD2	TGCAGTGCTTACAGCGGGAGTACCCAAGAGACCCAGTACTTC	CSAYSGSTQETQYF
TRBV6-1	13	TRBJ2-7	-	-	TGTGCCAGCGCGGCGGGCCTACCCTACGAGCAGTACTTC	CASAAGLPYEQYF
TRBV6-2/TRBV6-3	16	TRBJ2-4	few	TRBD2	TGTGCCAGCAGCCTTAGCGGGGGCCTAGCCAAAAACATTCAGTACTTC	CASSLSGGLAKNIQYF
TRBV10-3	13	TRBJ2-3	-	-	TGTGCCATCAGTGAGTCCGCGTTAGATACGCAGTATTTT	CAISESALDTQYF
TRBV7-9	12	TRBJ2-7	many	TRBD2	TGTGCCAGCAGCGAGGGTAGCGGGGTAACGTACTTC	CASSEGSGVTYF
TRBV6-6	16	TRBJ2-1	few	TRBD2	TGTGCCAGCTCGACTAGCGGGGGGCCTCCCTACAATGAGCAGTTCTTC	CASSTSGGPPYNEQFF
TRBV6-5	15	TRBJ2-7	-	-	TGTGCCAGCAGTTATCCCCGCGGGGATTCCTACGAGCAGTACTTC	CASSYPRGDSYEQYF
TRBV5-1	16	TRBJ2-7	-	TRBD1	TGCGCCAGCAGCTTGAAGTGGGACAGAGGTGACTACGAGCAGTACTTC	CASSLKWDRGDYEQYF
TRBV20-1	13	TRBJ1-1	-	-	TGCAGTGCTAGGGACAGCCATGACATTGAAGCTTTCTTT	CSARDSHDIEAFF
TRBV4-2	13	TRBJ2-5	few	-	TGTGCCAGCAGCCAAGATAGCGAAGAGACCCAGTACTTC	CASSQDSEETQYF
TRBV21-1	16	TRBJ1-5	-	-	TGTGCCAGCAGCCGACGAAGGCGTTTGGCCAATCAGCCCCAGCATTTT	CASSRRRRLANQPQHF
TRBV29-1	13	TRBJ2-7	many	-	TGCAGCGTTGTTCCGGAAAGAACGTACGAGCAGTACTTC	CSVVPERTYEQYF
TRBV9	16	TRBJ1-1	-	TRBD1	TGTGCCAGCAGCTTCCGGACAGGGGGACTGAACACTGAAGCTTTCTTT	CASSFRTGGLNTEAFF
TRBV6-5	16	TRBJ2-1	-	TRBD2	TGTGCCAGCAGTATAGCGGGAGGGAGCTCCTACAATGAGCAGTTCTTC	CASSIAGGSSYNEQFF
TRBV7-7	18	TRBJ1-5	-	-	TGTGCTAGCAGCCGGCCGGCGGTCCTGGGGGATAGCAATCAGCCCCAGCATTTT	CASSRPAVLGDSNQPQHF
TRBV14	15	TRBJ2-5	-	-	TGTGCCAGCAGCCAATACAGCGGTGGTTTAGAGACCCAGTACTTC	CASSQYSGGLETQYF
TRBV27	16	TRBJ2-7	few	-	TGTGCCAGCAGTTTCCTTAACCCCGACGGCACCTACGAGCAGTACTTC	CASSFLNPDGTYEQYF
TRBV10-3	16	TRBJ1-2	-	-	TGTGCCATCAGTGCCTCTGAGCGGGGGATAGGGGCTGGCTACACCTTC	CAISASERGIGAGYTF
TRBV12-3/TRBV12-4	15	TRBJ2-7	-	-	TGTGCCAGCAGTTTTATAGCGAGGGACACCTACGAGCAGTACTTC	CASSFIARDTYEQYF
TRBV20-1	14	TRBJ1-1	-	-	TGCAGTGCTAGAGGGGGAGGACTGAACACTGAAGCTTTCTTT	CSARGGGLNTEAFF
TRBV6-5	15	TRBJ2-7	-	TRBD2	TGTGCCAGCAGTTACAAAAGCGGGGGGGCTTACGAGCAGTACTTC	CASSYKSGGAYEQYF
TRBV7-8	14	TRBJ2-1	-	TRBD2	TGTGCCAGCTCTCAGCGGGAGGGATACAATGAGCAGTTCTTC	CASSQREGYNEQFF
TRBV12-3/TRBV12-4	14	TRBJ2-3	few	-	TGTGCCAGCAAACCCCAGGCGTCGGCAGATACGCAGTATTTT	CASKPQASADTQYF
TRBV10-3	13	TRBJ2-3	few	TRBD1	TGTGCCATCAGGGGACAGGACACAGATACGCAGTATTTT	CAIRGQDTDTQYF
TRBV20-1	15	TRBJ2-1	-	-	TGCAGTGCTAGAGATCTAGGGGCAGAGAGGGATGAGCAGTTCTTC	CSARDLGAERDEQFF
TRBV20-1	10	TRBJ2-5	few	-	TGCAGTGCTTATCTGGAGACCCAGTACTTC	CSAYLETQYF
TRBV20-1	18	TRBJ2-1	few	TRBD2	TGCAGTGCAGGTGGGACTAGCGGGGGGCCTAGCTCCTACAATGAGCAGTTCTTC	CSAGGTSGGPSSYNEQFF
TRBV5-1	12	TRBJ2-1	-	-	TGCGCCAGCAGCCGCGTTGGGGGTGAGCAGTTCTTC	CASSRVGGEQFF
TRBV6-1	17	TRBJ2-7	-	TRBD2	TGTGCCAGCAGTGAAGGGGGACTAGCGGGGGTCCCGCGCGAGCAGTACTTC	CASSEGGLAGVPREQYF
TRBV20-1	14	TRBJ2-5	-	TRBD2	TGCAGTGCGTCTAGCGGGCTCGACTACAATGAGCAGTACTTC	CSASSGLDYNEQYF
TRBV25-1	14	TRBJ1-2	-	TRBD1	TGTGCCAGCAGTAGATCCGGGACAGGGAACGGCTACACCTTC	CASSRSGTGNGYTF
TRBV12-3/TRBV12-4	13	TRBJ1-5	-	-	TGTGCCAGCACCCCGGGGGTAGGCCAGCCCCAGCATTTT	CASTPGVGQPQHF
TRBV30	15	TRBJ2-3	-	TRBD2	TGTGCCTGGACCCGATCCGGGACTATTAGAGATACGCAGTATTTT	CAWTRSGTIRDTQYF
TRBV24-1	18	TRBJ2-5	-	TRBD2	TGTGCCACCAGTGACCCCGGGACTAGCGGGATTCTTTTAGAGACCCAGTACTTC	CATSDPGTSGILLETQYF
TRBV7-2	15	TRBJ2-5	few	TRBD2	TGTGCCAGCAGACCTAGCGGGGGCTTGATGCGGGAGCAGTACTTC	CASRPSGGLMREQYF
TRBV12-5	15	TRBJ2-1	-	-	TGTGCTAGTGGTGATGGGGGGACGACCTACAATGAGCAGTTCTTC	CASGDGGTTYNEQFF
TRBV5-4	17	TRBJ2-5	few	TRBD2	TGTGCCAGCAGCCCTAGTCCGACTAGCGGGATTTCAGAGACCCAGTACTTC	CASSPSPTSGISETQYF
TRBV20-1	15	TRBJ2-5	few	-	TGCAGTGCTAGCCGAACTCAACCGGCTCCGGATGAGCAGTACTTC	CSASRTQPAPDEQYF
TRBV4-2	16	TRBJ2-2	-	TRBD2	TGTGCCAGCAGCCCGGTAGCGGGGGCGAACACCGGGGAGCTGTTTTTT	CASSPVAGANTGELFF